These 18 T cell receptor beta chains originate from one sample sequenced in a study of naive and memory T cell subsets. Amplification of ligated cDNA took four PCR rounds with SP2 and nested alpha and beta constant primers. TCRdb processed the UMI-ligation and nested PCR reads anew with MiXCR; each CDR3 protein has one entry. In the table there are about 14,000 distinct CDR3 sequences, under 6.5% of which are singletons. The treatment here: skin biopsy from PPD injection site in Mantoux-positive individual. The library had UMIs added by 3' ligation of an oligonucleotide to TCR cDNA. Sequencing used skin, obtained from a tuberculin skin test site. These TCRs come from an adult in good health.

This clonotype is medium-sized by share. The genes are TRBV28 and TRBJ2-6; weak D call: TRBD1 (6 bases). V was cut by 2 bases and J by 5 bases, with 7 bases left in between. Germline-derived CDR1 and CDR2 are MDHEN and SYDVKM. The CDR3 is 14 residues long. The CDR3 sequence is CASSLGGRANVLTF. The CDR3 DNA is TGTGCCAGCAGTTTAGGGGGCCGGGCCAACGTCCTGACTTTC. Variable domain in full (rest from reference TRBV28 and TRBJ2-6): DVKVTQSSRYLVKRTGEKVFLECVQDMDHENMFWYRQDPGLGLRLIYFSYDVKMKEKGDIPEGYSVSREKKERFSLILESASTNQTSMYLCASSLGGRANVLTFGAGSRLTVL.

This clonotype was picked up many times. This sequence joins TRBV2 and TRBJ1-1; D might be TRBD1 (5 bases). From germline, CDR1 is SNHLY and CDR2 FYNNEI. The CDR3 spans 15 residues. The V end lost 6 bases, the J end lost 4 bases, and 18 bases lay between the germline ends. CDR3 amino acids: CASRRSGGVGTEAFF. CDR3 sequence (DNA): TGTGCCAGCAGAAGAAGCGGGGGAGTGGGCACTGAAGCTTTCTTT.

On this clonotype: Being one base from a much bigger clone, this may be a read error. The chain recombines TRBV10-1 with TRBJ1-5, with D perhaps matching TRBD1 (6 bases). The V gene's germline CDR1 is WNHNN and CDR2 SYGVQD (reference sequence). There are 15 residues in the CDR3. V lost 2 bases and J lost 9, with 17 bases in between. In nucleotides, the CDR3 is TGCGCCAGCAGTGAGACCAGACAGGCCAGTCGGCCCCAGCATTTT. Translation gives CASSETRQASRPQHF.

This clonotype is termed medium-sized. This chain joins TRBV28 and TRBJ2-3; no firm D call. Trimming left V 10 bases short and J 6 bases short, with 14 bases between. This CDR3 contains 12 residues. In germline, CDR1 is MDHEN, CDR2 SYDVKM. The CDR3 spells CATRSGDDTQYF. For the CDR3, the DNA is TGTGCCACCAGGTCGGGTGATGATACGCAGTATTTT.

This clonotype was seen a few times. This chain uses TRBV2 with TRBJ1-5; tentatively, D is TRBD1 (5 bases). CDR1 SNHLY and CDR2 FYNNEI come from the germline V gene. V shed 3 bases and J shed 9 bases, with 21 bases lying between them. The CDR3 runs 16 residues. CDR3 sequence reads: CASSEVGDPLLRPQHF. The CDR3 coding sequence is TGTGCCAGCAGTGAGGTCGGGGACCCCCTCTTGCGGCCCCAGCATTTT.

The sample holds many counts of this clonotype. The rearrangement uses TRBV6-2 or TRBV6-3 and TRBJ2-3, with 7 bases matching TRBD1. V lost 6 bases to trimming and J lost 0 bases; unmatched junction nucleotides: 6. Germline V gene data show CDR1 as MNHEY and CDR2 as SVGEGT. The CDR3 extends over 15 amino acids. This chain's CDR3 is CASRTGTASTDTQYF. As DNA, the CDR3 is TGTGCCAGCAGGACCGGGACAGCTAGCACAGATACGCAGTATTTT.

This clonotype is judged medium-sized. The CDR3 nucleotides read TGTGCCAGCAGCTCCACTCAGGGGGCGCGAGAGCAGTACTTC. Residues: CASSSTQGAREQYF. V usage is TRBV7-2 and J usage is TRBJ2-7; 8 positions agree with TRBD1. V lost 4 bases and J lost 7; bases outside the gene matches: 9. Germline loops: CDR1 SGHTA, CDR2 FQGNSA. The CDR3 length is 14 residues. The full variable domain, in which reference TRBV7-2 and TRBJ2-7 provide the parts outside the CDR3, is GAGVSQSPSNKVTEKGKDVELRCDPISGHTALYWYRQSLGQGLEFLIYFQGNSAPDKSGLPSDRFSAERTGGSVSTLTIQRTQQEDSAVYLCASSSTQGAREQYFGPGTRLTVT.

This clonotype was seen ten or more times. The V and J genes are TRBV20-1 and TRBJ2-3, with 8 bases that match TRBD1. V trimming: 3 bases; J trimming: 6 bases; junction bases outside the gene matches: 2. Germline-derived CDR1 and CDR2 are DFQATT and SNEGSKA (reference sequence). CDR3 length equals 12 residues. CDR3 nucleotides: TGCAGTGCTAGGGACAGGGTTGATACGCAGTATTTT. Encoded protein: CSARDRVDTQYF.

This clonotype was detected many times. The chain couples TRBV14 to TRBJ2-3; a possible D gene is TRBD1 (5 bases). The V and J ends lost 0 bases and 2 bases respectively, with 12 bases between them. CDR1 is SGHDN and CDR2 is FVKESK in the germline V gene. There are 16 residues in the CDR3. The CDR3, as DNA: TGTGCCAGCAGCCAAGAAAACAGGTTCTTCACAGATACGCAGTATTTT. Amino acid sequence: CASSQENRFFTDTQYF.

This clonotype appeared a few times. The V gene is TRBV5-1, the J gene TRBJ2-1; perhaps TRBD2 as D (6 bases). Germline values: CDR1 SGHRS, CDR2 YFSETQ. The CDR3 is 15 residues long. The ends were cut back, 4 bases at V and 3 bases at J, with 14 bases in the middle. The CDR3 loop reads CASSKGRDFYNEQFF. The CDR3 DNA is TGCGCCAGCAGCAAAGGCAGGGACTTCTACAATGAGCAGTTCTTC.

This clonotype was seen repeatedly, ten times or more. The chain links TRBV7-9 to TRBJ2-3; 7 bases fit TRBD2. The CDR3 runs to 16 residues. Germline-derived CDR1 and CDR2 are SEHNR and FQNEAQ (reference sequence). The V segment lost 3 bases and the J segment 9 bases; nucleotides outside the gene matches: 15. Written as DNA, the CDR3 is TGTGCCAGCAGCTTTATGATGGGTAATGTGCGGGGGACGCAGTATTTT. Its translation: CASSFMMGNVRGTQYF.

This clonotype showed up many times. A read error is possible here, since a much larger clone lies one base away. V gene TRBV20-1 combines with J gene TRBJ2-2; no definite D call. This CDR3 comprises 14 residues. Deletions cut 0 bases from V and 4 bases from J, with 9 bases between. The germline CDR1 and CDR2 sequences are DFQATT and SNEGSKA (reference sequence). The CDR3 is CSARDIDRTGELFF. Here the CDR3 DNA reads TGCAGTGCTAGAGATATAGACCGCACCGGGGAGCTGTTTTTT.

This clonotype was counted ten times or more. The chain joins TRBV6-5 to TRBJ1-1; 7 bases align to TRBD1. The CDR3 has 14 amino acids. Trimming took 6 bases from V and 4 from J; bases not matched to a gene: 8. Germline loops: CDR1 MNHEY, CDR2 SVGAGI. The CDR3 nucleotides are TGTGCCAGCAGATCGACAGGGAGGGCCACTGAAGCTTTCTTT. This gives the protein CASRSTGRATEAFF.

This clonotype was recorded many times. The chain combines TRBV7-2 with TRBJ2-7; 7 bases fit TRBD2. Unmatched junction bases numbered 12, after V lost 4 bases and J lost 3 bases. The CDR3 has 16 residues. The germline CDR1 and CDR2 sequences are SGHTA and FQGNSA. CDR3 DNA: TGTGCCAGCAGCTGGTACAGTCAGCGGGATGTCTACGAGCAGTACTTC. Its protein is CASSWYSQRDVYEQYF.

There are many counts of this clonotype. The chain combines TRBV5-6 with TRBJ1-5; the match to TRBD1 covers 9 bases. Looked up from germline, CDR1 is SGHDT and CDR2 is YYEEEE. The CDR3 totals 15 residues. V shed 4 bases and J 1 base; nucleotides not matched to a gene: 3. CDR3: CASSPGQGSNQPQHF. Here the CDR3 DNA reads TGTGCCAGCAGCCCGGGACAGGGAAGCAATCAGCCCCAGCATTTT. The full variable domain, its missing parts supplied by reference TRBV5-6 and TRBJ1-5, is DAGVTQSPTHLIKTRGQQVTLRCSPKSGHDTVSWYQQALGQGPQFIFQYYEEEERQRGNFPDRFSGHQFPNYSSELNVNALLLGDSALYLCASSPGQGSNQPQHFGDGTRLSIL.

The sample holds many counts of this clonotype. V gene TRBV6-6 combines with J gene TRBJ2-5, with 10 bases fitting TRBD2. The CDR3 is 15 amino acids. After removal of 2 bases from V and 3 bases from J, the junction contained 3 bases not matched to a gene. Germline V lookup: CDR1 MNHNY, CDR2 SVGAGI (reference sequence). The CDR3 reads CASSYVAGGEETQYF. CDR3 nucleotides: TGTGCCAGCAGTTACGTAGCGGGGGGTGAAGAGACCCAGTACTTC.

This rearrangement joins TRBV20-1 to TRBJ1-2; D not certain. The CDR3 has 13 residues. Germline CDR1 DFQATT, CDR2 SNEGSKA (reference sequence). V gave up 7 bases and J gave up 4 bases, with 16 bases separating them. The CDR3 DNA is TGCAGTGTCGCAGTTGAGGGCGGCTATGGCTACACCTTC. This codes for CSVAVEGGYGYTF.

This clonotype was found many times. V gene TRBV11-2 combines with J gene TRBJ2-7, with D unresolved. V shed 3 bases and J shed 0 bases, with 6 bases lying between them. The germline gives CDR1 SGHAT, CDR2 FQNNGV. The CDR3 loop spans 13 amino acids. CDR3 protein: CASSLTISYEQYF. The CDR3 region has the DNA TGTGCCAGCAGCTTGACCATCTCCTACGAGCAGTACTTC.